This T cell receptor (beta chain) came from a study of cytomegalovirus exposure and HLA in healthy donors. As for the study in general: Caucasian-associated ancestry cluster membership applied to about four fifths of around 400 genotyped donors.

At the time of sampling, donors were nominally healthy, though unrecorded immune exposures were likely. General study results and limits: When presence/absence was analysed, sequencing depth was taken to be roughly uniform across donors. In a later analysis, a genetic analysis reported fewer productive-TCR N-insertions in an Asian-associated ancestry cluster than the cohort average.

Primers for the PCR totalled 60 Vbeta and 13 Jbeta. Clones were read by immunoSEQ multiplex PCR, and TCRdb kept only the in-frame ones, dropping some. The table includes about 110,000 clones, less than 70% detected once. Of note for this clone: Its specificity is not known.

V dropped 0 bases and J dropped 0 bases, with 24 bases sitting between them. Germline V lookup: CDR1 SGHRS, CDR2 YFSETQ. This CDR3 has 20 residues. V gene TRBV5-1 combines with J gene TRBJ1-1; a weak D match, TRBD1 (6 bases). This receptor was obtained from a woman aged 25-40 years in good health and CMV-seronegative. Sample: PBMCs. The chain's CDR3 is CASSLAGGGRLPGMNTEAFF. The DNA for the CDR3 is TGCGCCAGCAGCTTGGCCGGGGGGGGGCGGCTTCCAGGAATGAACACTGAAGCTTTCTTT.